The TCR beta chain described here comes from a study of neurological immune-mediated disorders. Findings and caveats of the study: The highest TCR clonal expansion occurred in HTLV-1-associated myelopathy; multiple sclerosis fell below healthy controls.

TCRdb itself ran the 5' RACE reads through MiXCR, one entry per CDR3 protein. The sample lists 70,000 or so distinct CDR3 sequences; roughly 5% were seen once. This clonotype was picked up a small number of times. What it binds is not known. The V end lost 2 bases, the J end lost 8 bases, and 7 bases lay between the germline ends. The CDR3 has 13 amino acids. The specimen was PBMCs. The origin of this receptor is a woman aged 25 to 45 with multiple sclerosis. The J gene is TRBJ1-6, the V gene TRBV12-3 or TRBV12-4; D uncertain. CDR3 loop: CASSLLLDSPLHF. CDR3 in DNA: TGTGCCAGCAGTTTATTGCTGGATTCACCCCTCCACTTT.